Presented here are 21 T cell receptor beta chains from one specimen sequenced in a study of shared clonotypes between healthy human individuals. Clones were read by immunoSEQ multiplex PCR, and TCRdb kept only the in-frame ones, dropping some. In the table there are 2 million to 2.5 million clones, just under 95% of which are singletons. Sequences were obtained from naive CD4+ T cells from PBMCs. Stated subset: CD45RA+ positively selected. The receptor set was obtained from a young man in good health. Some clones in this sample may be carry-over from other donors' samples.

V gene TRBV6-1 combines with J gene TRBJ2-5, with D tentatively TRBD2 (7 bases). Between the trimmed V and J ends, which lost 8 bases and 5 bases, there was a span of 15 bases. In germline, CDR1 is MNHNS, CDR2 SASEGT. The CDR3 length is 13 residues. CDR3 sequence (DNA): TGTGCCAGCGGGCGACCGGGGGGCGAGACCCAGTACTTC. Translation gives CASGRPGGETQYF.

The genes are TRBV29-1 and TRBJ1-2; a possible D gene is TRBD1 (6 bases). Trimming stripped 6 bases from V and 2 bases from J, with 16 bases between. In germline, CDR1 is SQVTM, CDR2 ANQGSEA. There are 14 residues in the CDR3. CDR3 amino acids: CSVSVGGANYGYTF. CDR3 nucleotide sequence: TGCAGCGTGTCCGTTGGGGGCGCGAACTATGGCTACACCTTC.

The chain has TRBV19 and TRBJ2-3; 7 nucleotides align to TRBD1. The germline gives CDR1 LNHDA, CDR2 SQIVND (reference sequence). The CDR3 is 15 residues long. V lost 5 bases and J lost 0; bases outside the gene matches: 5. The CDR3 DNA reads as TGTGCCAGTAGTCTAAGGGACAGCAGCACAGATACGCAGTATTTT. It yields the protein CASSLRDSSTDTQYF.

The J gene is TRBJ1-2, the V gene TRBV29-1; D might be TRBD1 (5 bases). The CDR3 totals 12 residues. From germline, CDR1 is SQVTM and CDR2 ANQGSEA. DNA for the CDR3: TGCCTCGGGGGGGAAGTTGGCTATGGCTACACCTTC. This codes for CLGGEVGYGYTF.

The chain links TRBV28 to TRBJ2-5; D is unclear. V lost 5 bases, J lost 5 bases, and 18 bases lay in between. The CDR3 has 15 residues. Germline lookup yields CDR1 MDHEN and CDR2 SYDVKM. CDR3 in amino acids: CASSSPFLGTETQYF. CDR3 coding DNA: TGTGCCAGCAGTAGTCCCTTTTTAGGCACGGAGACCCAGTACTTC.

The chain uses TRBV14 and TRBJ1-1; D not resolved. The CDR3 covers 14 residues. Trimming took 5 bases from V and 6 from J, leaving 16 bases between them. Germline V gene lookup returns CDR1 SGHDN and CDR2 FVKESK. The CDR3 nucleotides are TGTGCCAGCAGCGCGGTGAGGGTTTTAGCTGAAGCTTTCTTT. It is translated as CASSAVRVLAEAFF.

The V call is TRBV27, the J call TRBJ1-2, with D tentatively TRBD1 (6 bases). The CDR3 has 16 residues. V was clipped by 2 bases and J by 4 bases, with 17 bases between them. Germline CDR1 is MNHEY and CDR2 is SMNVEV (reference sequence). Here the CDR3 DNA reads TGTGCCAGCAGTTTAGGGGACCTCATACAGGGCTATGGCTACACCTTC. Residues: CASSLGDLIQGYGYTF.

The chain joins TRBV28 to TRBJ1-5; TRBD1 might be the D (6 bases). Germline V gene lookup returns CDR1 MDHEN and CDR2 SYDVKM. This CDR3 is 13 amino acids long. The V and J ends lost 6 bases and 6 bases respectively, with 12 bases between them. CDR3 nucleotides: TGTGCCAGCAGGCGACAGGCCCCTCAGCCCCAGCATTTT. Its protein is CASRRQAPQPQHF.

V usage is TRBV10-2 and J usage is TRBJ1-1, with D tentatively TRBD1 (5 bases). CDR1 and CDR2 (germline): WSHSY, SAAADI. The CDR3 loop spans 14 amino acids. V lost 5 bases and J 5 bases, leaving 15 bases between the germline ends. The CDR3 sequence is CASSWRGGGTEAFF. The CDR3 nucleotides read TGCGCCAGCAGTTGGAGGGGAGGTGGGACTGAAGCTTTCTTT.

This chain joins TRBV10-3 and TRBJ1-3, with D perhaps matching TRBD1 (5 bases). The CDR3 runs 15 residues. Germline CDR1 and CDR2: ENHRY and SYGVKD. Trimming shortened V by 8 bases and J by 1 base, and 15 bases separated the two germline ends. CDR3 sequence reads: CAIRQQGTSGNTIYF. CDR3 DNA: TGTGCCATCCGGCAGCAGGGAACGTCTGGAAACACCATATATTTT.

The chain uses TRBV5-4 and TRBJ2-7; 13 positions match TRBD2. The CDR3 totals 17 residues. Germline assignment: CDR1 SGHNT and CDR2 YYREEE (reference sequence). V gave up 3 bases and J gave up 5 bases; unmatched junction bases: 11. In DNA form, the CDR3 reads TGTGCCAGCAGCTCCAACCCCCGGACTAGCGGGAGTAACGAGCAGTACTTC. Protein product: CASSSNPRTSGSNEQYF.

The V and J genes are TRBV9 and TRBJ2-3, with 11 nucleotides matching TRBD2. This CDR3 comprises 16 residues. Germline V gene sequence: CDR1 SGDLS, CDR2 YYNGEE. With V trimmed by 4 bases and J by 5 bases, 9 bases remained unmatched. DNA for the CDR3: TGTGCCAGCAGCTCCTTCTTAGCGGGAGGGATAGATACGCAGTATTTT. Its protein product is CASSSFLAGGIDTQYF.

The count of this clone is one. The rearrangement joins TRBV11-2 to TRBJ2-5; 10 bases agree with TRBD2. Germline trimming cut 4 bases from V and 4 bases from J; bases unmatched to any gene: 9. CDR3 length equals 16 residues. From germline, CDR1 is SGHAT and CDR2 FQNNGV. CDR3 loop: CASSSLGAGGRETQYF. The CDR3 nucleotides are TGTGCCAGCAGCTCCCTAGGAGCGGGAGGGAGAGAGACCCAGTACTTC. The full variable domain, completed using reference TRBV11-2 and TRBJ2-5, is EAGVAQSPRYKIIEKRQSVAFWCNPISGHATLYWYQQILGQGPKLLIQFQNNGVVDDSQLPKDRFSAERLKGVDSTLKIQPAKLEDSAVYLCASSSLGAGGRETQYFGPGTRLLVL.

The chain employs TRBV28 and TRBJ2-4; 7 bases line up with TRBD1. The CDR3 totals 15 residues. J gave up 8 bases and V 6 bases, and 13 bases lay outside the gene matches. CDR1 is MDHEN and CDR2 is SYDVKM in the germline V gene. CDR3 sequence reads: CASSSPGTEVYIQYF. DNA of the CDR3: TGTGCCAGCAGCTCTCCCGGGACAGAAGTCTACATTCAGTACTTC.

J is TRBJ2-5 and V is TRBV28; D is perhaps TRBD1 (5 bases). Per the germline V gene, CDR1 is MDHEN and CDR2 is SYDVKM. The CDR3 is 20 amino acids. V was cut by 4 bases and J by 5 bases, with 32 bases left in between. For the CDR3, the DNA is TGTGCCAGCAGTTACTCCCCGCCCGCGCCCCCCGGTCAGCCAGGGGAGACCCAGTACTTC. It yields the protein CASSYSPPAPPGQPGETQYF.

The chain joins TRBV15 to TRBJ2-7; possible D gene TRBD2, 5 bases. V lost 8 bases and J 3 bases, leaving 11 bases between the germline ends. The CDR3 is 12 amino acids. Germline CDR1 is LNHNV and CDR2 is YYDKDF (reference sequence). CDR3: CATRTLGYEQYF. The DNA of the CDR3 is TGTGCCACCCGGACTTTAGGCTACGAGCAGTACTTC.

This chain uses TRBV27 with TRBJ2-1; 8 bases line up with TRBD2. CDR1 is MNHEY and CDR2 is SMNVEV in the germline V gene (reference sequence). This CDR3 region has 18 residues. The ends lost 2 bases at V and 2 bases at J; junction bases unmatched: 11. This CDR3 is CASSLRLRELAAYNEQFF. In DNA, the CDR3 is TGTGCCAGCAGTTTAAGGTTGCGGGAACTAGCGGCCTACAATGAGCAGTTCTTC.

Details on this clone: Other nucleotide sequences from this sample produce the same CDR3. CDR3 loop: CASSLDRDEKLFF. The DNA for the CDR3 is TGTGCCAGCAGCTTGGACAGGGACGAAAAACTGTTTTTT. The rearrangement uses TRBV5-4 and TRBJ1-4, with a weak D call TRBD1 (6 bases). Germline values: CDR1 SGHNT, CDR2 YYREEE (reference sequence). The CDR3 has 13 residues. The V and J ends lost 0 bases and 8 bases respectively, with 8 bases between them.

This clone was picked up one time. The chain couples TRBV5-1 to TRBJ2-7, with D possibly being TRBD1 or TRBD2 (7 bases each). The V gene lost 7 bases and the J gene lost 12 bases, with 20 bases spanning the gap. CDR1 and CDR2 from the germline V gene are SGHRS and YFSETQ. The CDR3 runs to 12 residues. CDR3 bases: TGCGCCAGCGACCCAGGGGGAGGGGTGCGGTACTTC. This translates into CASDPGGGVRYF.

This clone was found once. The rearrangement joins TRBV5-4 to TRBJ2-1; D unclear. CDR3 size: 12 residues. V was cut by 4 bases and J by 10 bases, with 12 bases left in between. CDR1 and CDR2 from the germline V gene are SGHNT and YYREEE (reference sequence). CDR3 nucleotide sequence: TGTGCCAGCAGCATCAGGCCGGGCGAGCAGTTCTTC. Its protein product is CASSIRPGEQFF.

This clone was observed a single time. CDR3 bases: TGTGCCAGCAGCTTAGCTGGGACAGGGGGGAGTGAGCAGTACTTC. This translates into CASSLAGTGGSEQYF. The J gene is TRBJ2-7, the V gene TRBV7-2, with 11 bases identical to TRBD1. The CDR3 loop spans 15 amino acids. CDR1 SGHTA and CDR2 FQGNSA come from the germline V gene. V shed 0 bases and J 7 bases; nucleotides not matched to a gene: 5.